This T cell receptor beta chain appears in the sequencing data of a study of CD8+ T cells in alopecia areata. Once RNA had been extracted, it was reverse transcribed into cDNA to act as the sequencing template. TCRdb's table, derived via immunoSEQ multiplex PCR, lists solely in-frame clones and lacks some. Of about 120,000 clones listed, approximately 59% are singletons. As to treatment: oral pan-JAK inhibitor, 5-10 mg twice daily. Trimming removed 3 bases at V and 6 bases at J, with 7 bases between. This CDR3 is built from 11 residues. Germline V gives CDR1 SGHRS, CDR2 YFSETQ. The sample here was CD8+ T cells sorted from blood, taken at week 4, from a patient treated with tofacitinib. The TCR originated in a human donor with alopecia areata. The J gene is TRBJ2-7, the V gene TRBV5-1, with D possibly being TRBD2 (5 bases). CDR3 nucleotides: TGCGCCAGCAGCTGGGCGGGCGAGCAGTACTTC. Amino acids: CASSWAGEQYF. Full variable domain (remainder filled in from reference TRBV5-1 and TRBJ2-7): KAGVTQTPRYLIKTRGQQVTLSCSPISGHRSVSWYQQTPGQGLQFLFEYFSETQRNKGNFPGRFSGRQFSNSRSEMNVSTLELGDSALYLCASSWAGEQYFGPGTRLTVT.